The clone carrying this T cell receptor (beta chain) has just one count. Its cognate antigen is unknown. This sample was taken from a study of cytomegalovirus exposure and HLA in healthy donors. The overall study: The same platform was used for the 100 to 150 validation repertoires as for the approximately 730 first-cohort repertoires, as reported in a later analysis. Findings and caveats of the study: There were a few CMV-associated chains whose specificity for CMV antigens was confirmed in vitro. Researchers catalogued around 150 TCR beta chains as cytomegalovirus-associated.

Using immunoSEQ multiplex PCR, the repertoire was profiled, and TCRdb retains in-frame clones only, with some absent. Here the sample spans fewer than 130,000 clones, around nine tenths being singletons. Input material: PBMCs. The clonotype originates from a woman aged 25 to 39 in good health and CMV-seropositive.

CDR3 in amino acids: CASSLSYRTGEYRRDGYTF. The DNA of the CDR3 is TGTGCCAGCAGTTTATCCTACCGAACAGGGGAGTACCGCAGGGATGGCTACACCTTC. This chain uses TRBV27 with TRBJ1-2; 7 bases align to TRBD1. The CDR3 runs to 19 residues. CDR1 is MNHEY and CDR2 is SMNVEV in the germline V gene (reference sequence). The V and J ends lost 0 bases and 6 bases, in that order; junction bases with no gene match: 19.